This entry features one TCR beta chain sequence. Its target is unknown. The data were produced by immunoSEQ multiplex PCR, yet TCRdb's version contains in-frame clones alone and is incomplete. This table has 73,000 or so clones, approximately 80% appearing once. The record originates from a study of T cell responses to AZD1222 COVID-19 vaccine. Germline trimming cut 5 bases from V and 8 bases from J; bases unmatched to any gene: 6. The CDR3 loop spans 14 amino acids. Germline CDR1 reads MNHNY; CDR2 reads SVGAGI (reference sequence). General observations from the study: Seropositive status at baseline applied to only 5 to 7 AZD1222 recipients. Most donors were white British, females outnumbered males, and clonal diversity was possibly underestimated. At 160-218 and 743-854, vaccine-associated CD4 TCRs were dominant, and they spanned spike. Unmutated variant regions reportedly attract nearly half of all spike-specific TCRs.

The receptor comes from an adult in good health. Sequencing used peripheral blood, obtained on day 0 of AZD1222 vaccination. The V and J genes are TRBV6-6 and TRBJ1-2; 12 bases fit TRBD1. The CDR3 loop reads CASSVTGTGGGYTF. CDR3 nucleotide sequence: TGTGCCAGCAGTGTAACCGGGACAGGGGGCGGCTACACCTTC.